Presented here are 7 T cell receptor beta chains from one specimen sequenced in a study of PD-1 blockade in classical Hodgkin lymphoma. Every patient had relapsed following autologous stem cell transplantation, and cohorts differed in brentuximab vedotin exposure. The protocol was immunoSEQ multiplex PCR, while the TCRdb copy is restricted to in-frame clones and leaves out a portion. The table includes roughly 61,000 clones, approximately 89% detected once. The source material was peripheral blood mononuclear cells (PBMCs), sampled before the second cycle of nivolumab. The source of these receptors is a human donor with classical Hodgkin lymphoma.

The rearrangement uses TRBV5-4 and TRBJ2-7; TRBD2 agrees at 13 bases. From germline, CDR1 is SGHNT and CDR2 YYREEE (reference sequence). J gave up 0 bases and V 0 bases, and 6 bases lay outside the gene matches. The CDR3 consists of 18 residues. DNA of the CDR3: TGTGCCAGCAGCTTGGCCCCGACTAGCGGGGGGAGCTCCTACGAGCAGTACTTC. Residues: CASSLAPTSGGSSYEQYF.

The chain has TRBV4-1 and TRBJ1-6; D gene uncertain. V lost 0 bases and J 7 bases, leaving 13 bases between the germline ends. This CDR3 region has 16 residues. Per germline, CDR1 MGHRA and CDR2 YSYEKL. The CDR3 here is CASSQDWAEDNSPLHF. The DNA of the CDR3 is TGCGCCAGCAGCCAAGATTGGGCAGAAGACAATTCACCCCTCCACTTT.

This chain uses TRBV28 with TRBJ2-7; D is perhaps TRBD2 (6 bases). CDR1 and CDR2 from the germline V gene are MDHEN and SYDVKM. The CDR3 spans 16 residues. V was clipped by 6 bases and J by 1 base, with 19 bases between them. The CDR3 DNA reads as TGTGCCAGCAGACTAAAATATAGCGGAGGGTCCTACGAGCAGTACTTC. Translation: CASRLKYSGGSYEQYF.

The rearrangement uses TRBV19 and TRBJ1-4, with a weak D call TRBD1 (6 bases). Germline loops: CDR1 LNHDA, CDR2 SQIVND (reference sequence). Trimming removed 2 bases from V and 2 bases from J, with 9 bases in between. The CDR3 has 15 residues. The CDR3 DNA sequence: TGTGCCAGTAGTATACAGGGGCTGACTAATGAAAAACTGTTTTTT. This gives the protein CASSIQGLTNEKLFF.

J is TRBJ2-2 and V is TRBV4-1; D is possibly TRBD2 (5 bases). The CDR3 totals 15 residues. Germline-derived CDR1 and CDR2 are MGHRA and YSYEKL. V gave up 0 bases and J gave up 6 bases, with 11 bases separating them. Written as DNA, the CDR3 is TGCGCCAGCAGCCAAGAGATTTCGGGGTCCGGGGAGCTGTTTTTT. Translating gives CASSQEISGSGELFF.

This clone has a handful of counts. Other DNA variants within this sample encode the same CDR3. The chain couples TRBV11-2 to TRBJ2-3; D is possibly TRBD1 or TRBD2 (5 bases each). The CDR3 sequence is 12 residues long. Trimming cost V 3 bases and J 4 bases, with 5 bases left between them. Germline lookup yields CDR1 SGHAT and CDR2 FQNNGV. The CDR3 DNA reads TGTGCCAGCAGCTTGGGGGCAGATACGCAGTATTTT. It translates to CASSLGADTQYF.

The rearrangement links TRBV10-3 to TRBJ1-6, with D unresolved. Germline V gene lookup returns CDR1 ENHRY and CDR2 SYGVKD. This CDR3 region has 16 residues. V was clipped by 0 bases and J by 1 base, with 7 bases between them. CDR3 in DNA: TGTGCCATCAGTGAGTCTGATGTATCCTATAATTCACCCCTCCACTTT. Protein sequence: CAISESDVSYNSPLHF.